These 5 T cell receptor beta chains share one sample of origin, sequenced in a study of blood T cell repertoires in COVID-19. Assay: immunoSEQ multiplex PCR; the TCRdb copy retains only in-frame clones and omits some. The sample contains over 150,000 clones, 87% of which appear only once. The sample consisted of PBMCs or T cells enriched from blood (not recorded which). The receptors derive from a woman between 45 and 65 years old who had recovered from COVID-19.

The chain combines TRBV11-2 with TRBJ2-1, with D possibly TRBD2 on 5 matching bases. Germline-derived CDR1 and CDR2 are SGHAT and FQNNGV. The CDR3 runs 18 residues. The germline V and J ends were trimmed by 1 base and 4 bases, with 20 bases remaining between them. The CDR3 sequence: CASSLGPSTRTQYNEQFF. CDR3 nucleotides: TGTGCCAGCAGCTTAGGCCCCTCAACTAGGACCCAATACAATGAGCAGTTCTTC.

This clone was seen more than once but under ten times. The chain combines TRBV3-1 (or the pseudogene TRBV3-2) with TRBJ2-5, with TRBD2 identical over 16 bases. CDR3 length: 18 residues. Germline trimming cut 4 bases from V and 4 bases from J; bases unmatched to any gene: 9. Germline CDR1 and CDR2: LGHDT and YNNKEL (reference sequence). The CDR3: CASSPGTSGRAGGETQYF. As DNA, the CDR3 is TGTGCCAGCAGCCCCGGGACTAGCGGGAGGGCCGGGGGAGAGACCCAGTACTTC.

V usage is TRBV3-1 (or the pseudogene TRBV3-2) and J usage is TRBJ2-5; 12 nucleotides agree with TRBD2. The germline gives CDR1 LGHDT, CDR2 YNNKEL (reference sequence). The junction had 10 bases not matched to a gene; V was cut back by 0 bases and J by 5 bases. The CDR3 is 18 residues long. The chain's CDR3 is CASSQERWTSGVLETQYF. The DNA of the CDR3 is TGTGCCAGCAGCCAAGAGAGGTGGACTAGCGGGGTTTTGGAGACCCAGTACTTC.

V usage is TRBV24-1 and J usage is TRBJ2-2, with TRBD1 identical over 7 bases. The CDR3 sequence is 16 residues long. The J segment lost 5 bases and the V segment lost 2 bases, leaving 7 bases of the junction unmatched. In germline, CDR1 is KGHDR, CDR2 SFDVKD. This CDR3 is CATSDYRTGATGELFF. The CDR3 DNA is TGTGCCACCAGTGATTATCGGACAGGAGCTACCGGGGAGCTGTTTTTT.

V is TRBV4-1 and J is TRBJ2-1; 8 positions agree with TRBD1. The CDR3 has 15 amino acids. Germline V CDR1 and CDR2: MGHRA, YSYEKL. J gave up 6 bases and V 2 bases, and 6 bases lay outside the gene matches. For the CDR3, the DNA is TGCGCCAGCAGCCAATTGACAGGGGATCCCAATGAGCAGTTCTTC. As protein: CASSQLTGDPNEQFF.